These T cell receptor beta chains were read from a single sample in a study of blood T cell repertoires in COVID-19. Sequenced by immunoSEQ multiplex PCR; TCRdb stores in-frame clones only, minus some. The sample has approximately 50,000 clones, around 86% seen once; the top ten hold roughly 10%. The sample was peripheral blood. The receptors were gathered from a human donor in a cohort sampled during active COVID-19. Both conserved end residues are part of each CDR3. The D gene is left open where the match is weak. Rows may omit the clone size; those that give it use once, few, many or a size class.

d_call: NA; v_call: TRBV19; clone_size: NA; j_call: TRBJ1-2; cdr3_aa: CASSSVYGYTF; cdr3_nt: TGTGCCAGTAGTTCGGTCTATGGCTACACCTTC
d_call: NA; v_call: TRBV3-1/TRBV3-2; clone_size: once; j_call: TRBJ1-6; cdr3_aa: CASSQDYGNSPLHF; cdr3_nt: TGTGCCAGCAGCCAAGATTACGGGAATTCACCCCTCCACTTT
d_call: TRBD1; v_call: TRBV28; clone_size: NA; j_call: TRBJ2-1; cdr3_aa: CASNAGGFYNEQFF; cdr3_nt: TGTGCCAGCAACGCAGGGGGCTTCTACAATGAGCAGTTCTTC
d_call: TRBD1; v_call: TRBV29-1; clone_size: NA; j_call: TRBJ1-5; cdr3_aa: CSVVFGTGGSNQPQHF; cdr3_nt: TGCAGCGTTGTATTTGGGACAGGGGGCAGCAATCAGCCCCAGCATTTT
d_call: NA; v_call: TRBV11-2; clone_size: NA; j_call: TRBJ2-3; cdr3_aa: CASSQNTGHTTDTQYF; cdr3_nt: TGTGCCAGCAGCCAAAATACAGGACACACCACAGATACGCAGTATTTT
d_call: TRBD2; v_call: TRBV5-6; clone_size: NA; j_call: TRBJ2-1; cdr3_aa: CASSLTRRGLASRGEQFF; cdr3_nt: TGTGCCAGCAGCTTGACGAGACGCGGACTAGCGTCTAGGGGCGAGCAGTTCTTC
d_call: NA; v_call: TRBV30; clone_size: NA; j_call: TRBJ2-1; cdr3_aa: CAWSGPLEGEQFF; cdr3_nt: TGTGCCTGGAGCGGTCCACTGGAGGGTGAGCAGTTCTTC
d_call: TRBD2; v_call: TRBV19; clone_size: NA; j_call: TRBJ2-7; cdr3_aa: CASSIGTSGEEQYF; cdr3_nt: TGTGCCAGTAGTATAGGTACTAGCGGGGAGGAGCAGTACTTC
d_call: TRBD2; v_call: TRBV4-1; clone_size: NA; j_call: TRBJ2-1; cdr3_aa: CASSQGRFRTSGRALSYNEQFF; cdr3_nt: TGCGCCAGCAGCCAAGGCAGGTTTCGGACTAGCGGGAGGGCCCTCTCCTACAATGAGCAGTTCTTC
d_call: TRBD2; v_call: TRBV18; clone_size: NA; j_call: TRBJ2-3; cdr3_aa: CASSGAGGRTPDTQYF; cdr3_nt: TGTGCCAGCTCGGGAGCGGGAGGACGCACCCCAGATACGCAGTATTTT
d_call: TRBD1; v_call: TRBV7-9; clone_size: NA; j_call: TRBJ1-4; cdr3_aa: CASSSGGGTGQTNEKLFF; cdr3_nt: TGTGCCAGCAGCTCCGGTGGCGGGACAGGGCAGACTAATGAAAAACTGTTTTTT
d_call: NA; v_call: TRBV28; clone_size: NA; j_call: TRBJ2-5; cdr3_aa: CASSLEIQETQYF; cdr3_nt: TGTGCCAGCAGTCTAGAAATCCAAGAGACCCAGTACTTC
d_call: NA; v_call: TRBV27; clone_size: NA; j_call: TRBJ2-7; cdr3_aa: CASSSFTGVYEQYF; cdr3_nt: TGTGCCAGCAGTTCTTTCACGGGGGTCTACGAGCAGTACTTC
d_call: TRBD1; v_call: TRBV6-5; clone_size: NA; j_call: TRBJ2-7; cdr3_aa: CASIKDRAAYEQYF; cdr3_nt: TGTGCCAGCATCAAGGACAGGGCCGCCTACGAGCAGTACTTC
d_call: NA; v_call: TRBV21-1; clone_size: NA; j_call: TRBJ2-7; cdr3_aa: CASSNFVLAGGPSCYEQYF; cdr3_nt: TGTGCCAGCAGCAACTTTGTACTAGCGGGAGGGCCGAGCTGCTACGAGCAGTACTTC
d_call: NA; v_call: TRBV28; clone_size: NA; j_call: TRBJ2-7; cdr3_aa: CASSLEEANRDEQYF; cdr3_nt: TGTGCCAGCAGTTTGGAGGAGGCGAATCGGGACGAGCAGTACTTC
d_call: NA; v_call: TRBV14; clone_size: NA; j_call: TRBJ2-7; cdr3_aa: CASSQDRGRPDYEQYF; cdr3_nt: TGTGCCAGCAGCCAAGATCGAGGGAGGCCGGACTACGAGCAGTACTTC
d_call: NA; v_call: TRBV13; clone_size: NA; j_call: TRBJ2-5; cdr3_aa: CASRNREEEETQYF; cdr3_nt: TGTGCCAGCAGAAACCGTGAGGAGGAGGAGACCCAGTACTTC
d_call: TRBD2; v_call: TRBV12-5; clone_size: NA; j_call: TRBJ2-1; cdr3_aa: CASGLVVTSGSNEQFF; cdr3_nt: TGTGCTAGTGGTTTGGTAGTCACTAGCGGGAGTAATGAGCAGTTCTTC
d_call: NA; v_call: TRBV5-1; clone_size: few; j_call: TRBJ1-3; cdr3_aa: CASSLADAGGSGNTIYF; cdr3_nt: TGCGCCAGCAGCTTGGCCGACGCGGGGGGCTCTGGAAACACCATATATTTT
d_call: NA; v_call: TRBV5-1; clone_size: once; j_call: TRBJ2-2; cdr3_aa: CASSLGSANTGELFF; cdr3_nt: TGCGCCAGCAGCTTGGGGAGCGCGAACACCGGGGAGCTGTTTTTT
d_call: TRBD2; v_call: TRBV4-3; clone_size: NA; j_call: TRBJ2-5; cdr3_aa: CASSHGTSVQETQYF; cdr3_nt: TGCGCCAGCAGCCACGGGACTAGCGTTCAAGAGACCCAGTACTTC
d_call: TRBD1; v_call: TRBV10-3; clone_size: NA; j_call: TRBJ1-5; cdr3_aa: CAITPGQGQPQHF; cdr3_nt: TGTGCCATCACCCCGGGACAGGGCCAGCCCCAGCATTTT
d_call: NA; v_call: TRBV29-1; clone_size: few; j_call: TRBJ1-5; cdr3_aa: CSVARGVNQPQHF; cdr3_nt: TGCAGCGTTGCAAGGGGCGTCAATCAGCCCCAGCATTTT
d_call: TRBD2; v_call: TRBV7-9; clone_size: few; j_call: TRBJ2-7; cdr3_aa: CASSGGTSHEQYF; cdr3_nt: TGTGCCAGCAGCGGCGGGACTAGCCACGAGCAGTACTTC
d_call: TRBD1; v_call: TRBV29-1; clone_size: NA; j_call: TRBJ1-1; cdr3_aa: CSAQGQGGTEAFF; cdr3_nt: TGCAGCGCCCAAGGACAGGGGGGCACTGAAGCTTTCTTT
d_call: NA; v_call: TRBV10-3; clone_size: NA; j_call: TRBJ2-7; cdr3_aa: CAISESQGQYF; cdr3_nt: TGTGCCATCAGTGAGTCGCAGGGGCAGTACTTC
d_call: NA; v_call: TRBV30; clone_size: few; j_call: TRBJ2-5; cdr3_aa: CAWSGVGVVFETQYF; cdr3_nt: TGTGCCTGGAGTGGGGTAGGGGTGGTTTTTGAGACCCAGTACTTC
d_call: NA; v_call: TRBV5-6; clone_size: NA; j_call: TRBJ2-6; cdr3_aa: CASSLGQSGANVLTF; cdr3_nt: TGTGCCAGCAGCTTGGGGCAATCTGGGGCCAACGTCCTGACTTTC
d_call: TRBD2; v_call: TRBV7-9; clone_size: NA; j_call: TRBJ2-5; cdr3_aa: CASSRTSGETQYF; cdr3_nt: TGTGCCAGCAGTAGGACTAGCGGAGAGACCCAGTACTTC
d_call: NA; v_call: TRBV19; clone_size: NA; j_call: TRBJ1-4; cdr3_aa: CASNSRGLRATNEKLFF; cdr3_nt: TGTGCCAGTAATTCCAGGGGCCTGAGAGCAACTAATGAAAAACTGTTTTTT
d_call: TRBD2; v_call: TRBV5-1; clone_size: NA; j_call: TRBJ2-3; cdr3_aa: CASSPAGTTMLTDTQYF; cdr3_nt: TGCGCCAGCAGCCCTGCCGGGACTACGATGCTCACAGATACGCAGTATTTT
d_call: TRBD1; v_call: TRBV2; clone_size: NA; j_call: TRBJ1-2; cdr3_aa: CASSRTGKNGYTF; cdr3_nt: TGTGCCAGCAGCCGGACAGGGAAAAATGGCTACACCTTC
d_call: NA; v_call: TRBV12-3/TRBV12-4; clone_size: once; j_call: TRBJ2-7; cdr3_aa: CASMWGVDEQYF; cdr3_nt: TGTGCCAGCATGTGGGGGGTCGACGAGCAGTACTTC
d_call: NA; v_call: TRBV5-1; clone_size: NA; j_call: TRBJ2-2; cdr3_aa: CASSLTVSDTGELFF; cdr3_nt: TGCGCCAGCAGCTTAACTGTGTCGGACACCGGGGAGCTGTTTTTT
d_call: NA; v_call: TRBV5-1; clone_size: NA; j_call: TRBJ2-4; cdr3_aa: CASSLTEIAKNIQYF; cdr3_nt: TGCGCCAGCAGCTTGACGGAGATAGCCAAAAACATTCAGTACTTC
d_call: TRBD2; v_call: TRBV7-9; clone_size: once; j_call: TRBJ2-7; cdr3_aa: CASSSRLAGDPYEQYF; cdr3_nt: TGTGCCAGCAGCTCACGACTAGCGGGAGATCCTTACGAGCAGTACTTC
d_call: NA; v_call: TRBV5-4; clone_size: once; j_call: TRBJ1-6; cdr3_aa: CASSPSMSSYNSPLHF; cdr3_nt: TGTGCCAGCAGCCCCTCCATGAGCTCCTATAATTCACCCCTCCACTTT
d_call: TRBD1; v_call: TRBV15; clone_size: NA; j_call: TRBJ1-5; cdr3_aa: CGAQEGQGLQPQHF; cdr3_nt: TGTGGGGCCCAGGAGGGACAGGGTCTTCAGCCCCAGCATTTT
d_call: NA; v_call: TRBV3-1/TRBV3-2; clone_size: once; j_call: TRBJ2-5; cdr3_aa: CASSQDRAWETQYF; cdr3_nt: TGTGCCAGCAGCCAAGACAGGGCATGGGAGACCCAGTACTTC
d_call: TRBD1; v_call: TRBV5-1; clone_size: NA; j_call: TRBJ2-1; cdr3_aa: CASSPGTGYYNEQFF; cdr3_nt: TGCGCCAGCAGTCCCGGGACAGGGTACTACAATGAGCAGTTCTTC
d_call: NA; v_call: TRBV4-3; clone_size: NA; j_call: TRBJ2-6; cdr3_aa: CASSQEYKSGANVLTF; cdr3_nt: TGCGCCAGCAGCCAAGAATACAAGTCTGGGGCCAACGTCCTGACTTTC
d_call: NA; v_call: TRBV30; clone_size: NA; j_call: TRBJ2-1; cdr3_aa: CASKQYNEQFF; cdr3_nt: TGTGCCTCTAAACAGTACAATGAGCAGTTCTTC